Below are 5 T cell receptor beta chains sequenced from a single sample in a study of T cells in Graves' hyperthyroidism and ophthalmopathy. Authors of the study amplified TCR beta CDR3 regions from RNA transcripts. During a first-round RT-PCR of the TCR CDR3, the HTBI primer set was used. TCRdb passed the multiplex PCR reads through MiXCR, listing each CDR3 protein once. The table has about 700,000 distinct CDR3 sequences, 45% seen once. The sequenced material came from peripheral blood or thyroid tissue (not recorded which). The receptors shown here come from an adult man with Graves' disease, either hyperthyroidism or ophthalmopathy (not recorded which).

The J gene is TRBJ1-6, the V gene TRBV10-3, with 7 bases that match TRBD1. Looked up from germline, CDR1 is ENHRY and CDR2 is SYGVKD. The CDR3 totals 15 residues. V shed 4 bases and J 10 bases; nucleotides not matched to a gene: 10. This CDR3 is CAISADRVSGSPLHF. CDR3 nucleotide sequence: TGTGCCATCAGTGCCGACAGGGTGTCGGGATCACCCCTCCACTTT.

Concerning this clonotype: Possible read error: a much larger clone is one base away. Here the CDR3 reads CSARRGEGYTF. CDR3 bases: TGCAGTGCTAGAAGAGGGGAGGGCTACACCTTC. The rearrangement joins TRBV20-1 to TRBJ1-2, with D possibly TRBD1 on 5 matching bases. The CDR3 contains 11 residues. Trimming shortened V by 2 bases and J by 8 bases, and 9 bases separated the two germline ends. Germline loops: CDR1 DFQATT, CDR2 SNEGSKA (reference sequence).

This chain uses TRBV7-3 with TRBJ2-7, with 8 bases aligning to TRBD2. V lost 5 bases, J lost 5 bases, and 11 bases stayed unmatched. CDR3 length equals 15 residues. The germline gives CDR1 SGHTA, CDR2 FQGTGA. CDR3 region: CASSDTGLELDEQYF. The CDR3 DNA reads as TGTGCCAGCAGCGACACGGGACTAGAATTGGACGAGCAGTACTTC.

This clonotype came up many times. The CDR3 sequence is CSARVAGLETQYF. CDR3 sequence (DNA): TGCAGTGCTAGAGTTGCAGGGCTAGAGACCCAGTACTTC. The rearrangement links TRBV20-1 to TRBJ2-5; TRBD1 is a possible D gene (5 bases). Trimming cost V 1 base and J 4 bases, with 10 bases left between them. The germline V gene has CDR1 DFQATT and CDR2 SNEGSKA (reference sequence). The length of the CDR3 is 13 residues.

In its sample, this clonotype was seen once. The chain has TRBV10-3 and TRBJ2-2; 12 nucleotides match TRBD2. V was pared by 6 bases and J by 7 bases, with 6 bases of the junction left unmatched. The CDR3 length is 15 residues. Germline CDR1 reads ENHRY; CDR2 reads SYGVKD. The CDR3 region is CAIRETSGGNGELFF. The DNA of the CDR3 is TGTGCCATCAGGGAGACTAGCGGGGGAAACGGGGAGCTGTTTTTT.